This record concerns one T cell receptor beta chain sequence. The data derive from a study of T cells in Graves' hyperthyroidism and ophthalmopathy. Template material for amplifying TCR beta CDR3 regions consisted of RNA transcripts. The primer set for the first-round RT-PCR of the TCR CDR3 was HTBI. Each CDR3 protein is one row after TCRdb ran MiXCR on the multiplex PCR reads. Counted here are about 380,000 distinct CDR3 sequences, around 20% occurring once; the ten biggest clones make up less than 45%. Trimming shortened V by 6 bases and J by 5 bases, and 14 bases separated the two germline ends. The germline CDR1 and CDR2 sequences are KGHDR and SFDVKD. This CDR3 has 14 residues.

The TCR was taken from a man aged 18 to 35 with Graves' ophthalmopathy. The genes are TRBV24-1 and TRBJ2-3; no clear D. Sequencing used blood. Here the CDR3 reads CATSQAGRGDTQYF. The DNA for the CDR3 is TGTGCCACCAGTCAGGCAGGTCGTGGAGATACGCAGTATTTT.